This TCR beta chain comes out of a study of PD-1 blockade in classical Hodgkin lymphoma. Whole-study findings and limits: Compared with healthy donors, newly diagnosed patients reportedly showed lower baseline TCR diversity. With respect to the repertoire differences, their causes, possibly disease activity or prior therapy, remain undefined.

Note on this clone: No antigen is known for it.

TCRdb's copy holds only in-frame clones and misses some; the assay was immunoSEQ multiplex PCR. This table has 64,000 or so clones, about 90% appearing once. Time point: cycle 4 day 1 (C4D1), after five to seven weeks of nivolumab. Relapse was seen in all patients after autologous stem cell transplantation, and brentuximab vedotin exposure was variable. The sample here was peripheral blood mononuclear cells (PBMCs), taken before the fourth cycle of nivolumab. This TCR came from a human donor with classical Hodgkin lymphoma.

The CDR3 region is CASSEHPLDTQYF. The CDR3, as DNA: TGTGCCAGCAGTGAACACCCTCTCGATACGCAGTATTTT. The chain carries TRBV2 and TRBJ2-3, with D unclear. The CDR3 is 13 residues long. In germline, CDR1 is SNHLY, CDR2 FYNNEI. Between the trimmed V and J ends, which lost 2 bases and 6 bases, there was a span of 9 bases.